In this sample, the clone carrying this T cell receptor (beta chain) turned up many times. What it recognizes is unknown. Using RNA transcripts as the source, TCR beta CDR3 regions were amplified. The study used the HTBI primer set for a first-round RT-PCR of the TCR CDR3. TCRdb recomputed calls from the multiplex PCR reads with MiXCR, one row per CDR3 protein. The sample contains some 400,000 distinct CDR3 sequences, approximately 15% of which appear only once. The data originate from a study of T cells in Graves' hyperthyroidism and ophthalmopathy. Study observations and caveats: Expanded thyroid clonotypes (above 0.001) were mostly also found in blood.

CDR1 is MGHRA, CDR2 YSYEKL, per germline. Trimming pared 0 bases from V and 0 bases from J, leaving 5 bases between. The CDR3 covers 14 residues. The sequence derives from a woman in her sixties or seventies with Graves' hyperthyroidism. The sequenced sample was blood. The gene calls are TRBV4-1 and TRBJ1-1; no definite D call. Written as DNA, the CDR3 is TGCGCCAGCAGCCAAGACAGAATGAACACTGAAGCTTTCTTT. Protein product: CASSQDRMNTEAFF.